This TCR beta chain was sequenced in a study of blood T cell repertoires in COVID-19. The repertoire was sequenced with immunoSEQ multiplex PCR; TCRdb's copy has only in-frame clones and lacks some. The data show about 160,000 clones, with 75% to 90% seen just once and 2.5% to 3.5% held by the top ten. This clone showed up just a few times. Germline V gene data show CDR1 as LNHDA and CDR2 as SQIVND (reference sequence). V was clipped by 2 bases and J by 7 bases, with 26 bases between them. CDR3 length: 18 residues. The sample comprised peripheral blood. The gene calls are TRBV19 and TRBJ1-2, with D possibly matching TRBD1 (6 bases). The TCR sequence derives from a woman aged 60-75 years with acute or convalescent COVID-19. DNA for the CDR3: TGTGCCAGTAGTATAATGGCCCGACTCCCCGGACAGTCGGGTGGCTACACCTTC. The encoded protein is CASSIMARLPGQSGGYTF.